This entry lists 21 T cell receptor beta chains sequenced from one sample in a study of memory CD4+ T cells and cytomegalovirus serostatus. Sequencing used immunoSEQ multiplex PCR; TCRdb keeps in-frame clones, though not all of them. The table shows 40,000 to 50,000 clones, with 60% to 80% occurring only once. The sort gate was single viable CD3+CD4+CD8-CD45RO+ cells for memory CD4+ T cells. The source material was memory CD4+ T cells from blood. These receptors came from an adult in good health and CMV-seropositive.

The count of this clone is one. This chain joins TRBV6-5 and TRBJ2-3, with TRBD2 matching 7 bases. CDR1 and CDR2 (germline): MNHEY, SVGAGI. This CDR3 is 15 amino acids long. Trimming removed 8 bases from V and 5 bases from J; junction bases left unmatched: 13. The CDR3 DNA is TGTGCCAGCTGCGGGGGTGCGGCGGCATTAGATACGCAGTATTTT. Translation: CASCGGAAALDTQYF.

This clone was counted only a few times. The chain carries TRBV5-4 and TRBJ2-3; D is uncertain. Trimming stripped 1 base from V and 1 base from J, with 10 bases between. CDR1 and CDR2 (germline): SGHNT, YYREEE (reference sequence). CDR3 size: 15 residues. CDR3 bases: TGTGCCAGCAGCTTGCGGCAGAAGGGCACAGATACGCAGTATTTT. Translating it yields CASSLRQKGTDTQYF.

In the case of this clone: Other DNA variants within this sample encode the same CDR3. J is TRBJ1-5 and V is TRBV7-2; D remains unclear. CDR1 is SGHTA and CDR2 is FQGNSA in the germline V gene. The CDR3 is 13 residues long. V was shortened by 1 base and J by 6 bases, with 7 bases between the two germline ends. The CDR3 DNA is TGTGCCAGCAGCTTAGGCGGACGTCAGCCCCAGCATTTT. It codes for CASSLGGRQPQHF. Together with reference TRBV7-2 and TRBJ1-5, the CDR3 gives the full variable domain: GAGVSQSPSNKVTEKGKDVELRCDPISGHTALYWYRQSLGQGLEFLIYFQGNSAPDKSGLPSDRFSAERTGGSVSTLTIQRTQQEDSAVYLCASSLGGRQPQHFGDGTRLSIL.

The chain carries TRBV7-6 and TRBJ2-2; 7 bases fit TRBD2. V trimming: 2 bases; J trimming: 0 bases; junction bases outside the gene matches: 3. The CDR3 sequence is 16 residues long. Per the germline V gene, CDR1 is SGHVS and CDR2 is FNYEAQ. The CDR3, as DNA: TGTGCCAGCAGCTTATTTAGCGGGCCGAACACCGGGGAGCTGTTTTTT. This codes for CASSLFSGPNTGELFF.

For the CDR3, the DNA is TGTGCCAGCAGCCCCTCCGATGAGCAGTTCTTC. This gives the protein CASSPSDEQFF. This chain uses TRBV11-2 with TRBJ2-1; D remains ambiguous. The V end was cut by 5 bases, the J end by 8 bases, with 7 bases between. Germline CDR1 SGHAT, CDR2 FQNNGV. This CDR3 is 11 amino acids long.

This chain links TRBV4-1 with TRBJ2-5, with 9 bases fitting TRBD1. The DNA end favors TRBJ2-7, so the J call may be wrong. The germline V gene encodes CDR1 MGHRA and CDR2 YSYEKL. The CDR3 sequence is 15 residues long. CDR3 sequence (DNA): TGCGCCAGCAGCCGCAACAGGGGGCGCAGCTACGAGCAGTACTTC. Translated: CASSRNRGRSYEQYF.

The genes are TRBV7-8 and TRBJ1-5, with TRBD1 matching over 8 bases. Germline V gene sequence: CDR1 SGHVS, CDR2 FQNEAQ. Trimming at V came to 4 bases and at J to 9 bases, leaving 8 bases not matched to a gene. This CDR3 comprises 14 residues. The chain's CDR3 is CASSWDRTSGPQHF. CDR3 sequence (DNA): TGTGCCAGCAGCTGGGACAGGACCTCTGGGCCCCAGCATTTT.

The V call is TRBV4-1, the J call TRBJ1-3; D gene uncertain. Per the germline V gene, CDR1 is MGHRA and CDR2 is YSYEKL. Trimming cost V 5 bases and J 7 bases, with 18 bases left between them. The CDR3 is made up of 15 amino acids. This chain's CDR3 is CASSMGITTRNTIYF. As DNA, the CDR3 is TGCGCCAGCAGCATGGGAATAACAACTAGGAACACCATATATTTT.

The sample holds a few counts of this clone. This chain joins TRBV2 and TRBJ2-5; D is unresolved. V dropped 8 bases and J dropped 7 bases, with 17 bases sitting between them. The CDR3 is made up of 13 amino acids. Germline V lookup: CDR1 SNHLY, CDR2 FYNNEI. CDR3 coding DNA: TGTGCCAGCCGAAACCAAAATTTTGGGACCCAGTACTTC. Protein product: CASRNQNFGTQYF.

This clone was recorded a few times. The chain carries TRBV5-1 and TRBJ2-2, with 7 bases aligning to TRBD2. The germline V gene encodes CDR1 SGHRS and CDR2 YFSETQ. This CDR3 has 15 amino acids. Unmatched junction bases numbered 5, after V lost 0 bases and J lost 6 bases. DNA for the CDR3: TGCGCCAGCAGCTTGGGAGCGGGATGGTCCGGGGAGCTGTTTTTT. It yields the protein CASSLGAGWSGELFF.

The chain uses TRBV7-9 and TRBJ1-5; D gene unclear. Trimming shortened V by 5 bases and J by 4 bases, and 18 bases separated the two germline ends. Germline values: CDR1 SEHNR, CDR2 FQNEAQ (reference sequence). This CDR3 has 16 amino acids. CDR3 sequence (DNA): TGTGCCAGCAGCCCAGGCTATGGTGGGCCAAATCAGCCCCAGCATTTT. This codes for CASSPGYGGPNQPQHF.

Worth noting for this clone: Other DNA sequences in the sample encode the same CDR3. V and J are TRBV5-1 and TRBJ1-3; 7 positions match TRBD1. The germline V gene encodes CDR1 SGHRS and CDR2 YFSETQ. This CDR3 spans 16 amino acids. Trimming took 2 bases from V and 3 from J; bases not matched to a gene: 8. CDR3 in amino acids: CASSLDPTGSGNTIYF. CDR3 DNA sequence: TGCGCCAGCAGCTTAGACCCGACAGGGAGTGGAAACACCATATATTTT.

This clone was seen more than once but under ten times. The V and J genes are TRBV6-6 and TRBJ1-1; D is possibly TRBD1 (5 bases). The length of the CDR3 is 16 residues. Germline V gene data show CDR1 as MNHNY and CDR2 as SVGAGI (reference sequence). The V and J ends lost 5 bases and 1 base respectively, with 17 bases between them. This CDR3 is CASSTHPTVANTEAFF. The CDR3 coding sequence is TGTGCCAGCAGTACCCACCCGACAGTAGCGAACACTGAAGCTTTCTTT.

The chain is built from TRBV7-2 and TRBJ2-1; D remains unclear. The CDR3 consists of 14 residues. With 0 bases removed from V and 7 bases from J, the gap between germline ends came to 10 bases. Germline V gene lookup returns CDR1 SGHTA and CDR2 FQGNSA. The CDR3 coding sequence is TGTGCCAGCAGCTTAGCGGGATCCGGAAATGAGCAGTTCTTC. Encoded protein: CASSLAGSGNEQFF.

The chain combines TRBV29-1 with TRBJ1-6, with 7 nucleotides matching TRBD1. There are 13 residues in the CDR3. Germline V lookup: CDR1 SQVTM, CDR2 ANQGSEA. The ends lost 7 bases at V and 10 bases at J; junction bases unmatched: 10. This CDR3 is CSATTGSDSPLHF. The CDR3 coding sequence is TGCAGCGCGACGACAGGGAGTGACTCACCCCTCCACTTT.

This chain links TRBV29-1 with TRBJ1-1, with D possibly TRBD1 on 5 matching bases. V was shortened by 4 bases and J by 10 bases, with 13 bases between the two germline ends. The germline gives CDR1 SQVTM, CDR2 ANQGSEA. The CDR3 sequence is 11 residues long. Here the CDR3 reads CSVVGGRRAFF. The CDR3 bases are TGCAGCGTTGTGGGGGGACGTAGAGCTTTCTTT.

The rearrangement uses TRBV5-5 and TRBJ1-4; possibly TRBD1 for D (5 bases). CDR1 is SGHKS, CDR2 YYEKEE, per germline (reference sequence). Trimming stripped 4 bases from V and 2 bases from J, with 15 bases between. The CDR3 covers 16 residues. The CDR3 region is CASSPLPGRTNEKLFF. The CDR3 DNA is TGTGCCAGCAGCCCATTACCGGGACGGACTAATGAAAAACTGTTTTTT.

V and J are TRBV7-3 and TRBJ2-3; TRBD1 agrees at 7 bases. Germline CDR1 SGHTA, CDR2 FQGTGA. V lost 8 bases and J lost 4; bases outside the gene matches: 9. This CDR3 has 14 amino acids. The CDR3 region is CASQTGSGPDTQYF. The CDR3 region has the DNA TGTGCCAGCCAGACAGGGAGTGGGCCAGATACGCAGTATTTT.

V and J are TRBV19 and TRBJ2-3, with D maybe TRBD2 (7 bases). Trimming shortened V by 7 bases and J by 3 bases, and 20 bases separated the two germline ends. This CDR3 comprises 16 residues. Germline lookup yields CDR1 LNHDA and CDR2 SQIVND (reference sequence). The CDR3 region has the DNA TGTGCCAGTACCCTATCCCCGGGGGGCCGTACAGATACGCAGTATTTT. It codes for CASTLSPGGRTDTQYF.

This chain connects TRBV27 to TRBJ2-7, with D hard to call. The CDR3 is made up of 13 amino acids. The V end was cut by 7 bases, the J end by 12 bases, with 22 bases between. Germline CDR1 reads MNHEY; CDR2 reads SMNVEV (reference sequence). This chain's CDR3 is CASMATLYDVAYF. CDR3 DNA sequence: TGTGCCAGCATGGCGACACTGTATGATGTCGCGTACTTC.

This clone was seen more than once but under ten times. V is TRBV4-2 and J is TRBJ1-5; weak D call: TRBD1 (5 bases). Germline CDR1 reads LGHNA; CDR2 reads YNFKEQ. V was trimmed by 4 bases and J by 5 bases, leaving 18 bases between them. This CDR3 has 16 amino acids. The CDR3 DNA reads TGTGCCAGCAGCCCCCGTTTTGGGGGAACCGATCAGCCCCAGCATTTT. This encodes CASSPRFGGTDQPQHF.